The rows below give T cell receptor beta chains drawn from one sample of a study of chemoradiotherapy in HPV16-positive cancers. Only in-frame clones appear in the TCRdb table, and some are missing; sequencing was by immunoSEQ multiplex PCR. The sample includes a few thousand clones, more than 70% of them seen just once. This material consisted of tumor tissue, taken from a patient who underwent chemoradiotherapy. All receptors derive from a human donor with HPV-associated anogenital cancer. CDR3s include the opening cysteine and the closing phenylalanine or tryptophan. Each record gives: D gene, V gene, clone size, J gene, CDR3 DNA, CDR3 protein. D genes are given only for firm matches. The size of a clone is reported for some rows only, either as once, few or many, or as a class for expanded clones.

.,TRBV4-1,.,TRBJ2-7,TGCGCCAGCAGCCAAGAGATCTCCTACGAGCAGTACTTC,CASSQEISYEQYF
.,TRBV19,.,TRBJ2-1,TGTGCCAGTAGTATAGCTACAGGCCACAATGAGCAGTTCTTC,CASSIATGHNEQFF
.,TRBV11-3,.,TRBJ2-2,TGTGCCAGCAGCTCTAGGGGTCCCGGGGAGCTGTTTTTT,CASSSRGPGELFF
.,TRBV6-6,.,TRBJ2-1,TGTGCCAGCATTAAGGACGGATCCTCCTACAATGAGCGGTTCTTC,CASIKDGSSYNERFF
.,TRBV16,.,TRBJ2-1,TGTGCCAGCAGCCCAGGGGATGAAGCCTACAATGAGCAGTTCTTC,CASSPGDEAYNEQFF
.,TRBV7-7,.,TRBJ2-1,TGTGCCAGCAGCAGCACAGGGAGCTCCTACAATGAGCAGTTCTTC,CASSSTGSSYNEQFF
TRBD1,TRBV2,few,TRBJ2-6,TGTGCCAGCAGTGAAAGGACAGGGGGCGCTGGGGCCAACGTCCTGACTTTC,CASSERTGGAGANVLTF
.,TRBV18,.,TRBJ2-2,TGTGCCAGCTCACTTTCAGGCGGATTCAACACCGGGGAGCTGTTTTTT,CASSLSGGFNTGELFF
.,TRBV5-1,once,TRBJ1-1,TGCGCCAGCAGCTCTAGGGACACCCTGTTGAACACTGAAGCTTTCTTT,CASSSRDTLLNTEAFF
.,TRBV29-1,.,TRBJ2-3,TGCAGCGTCGAGGGGGGAGTCAGTGCAGATACGCAGTATTTT,CSVEGGVSADTQYF
.,TRBV7-9,.,TRBJ2-3,TGTGCCAGCAGCTTACAGGGTGCCACAGATACGCAGTATTTT,CASSLQGATDTQYF
.,TRBV6-1,few,TRBJ1-1,TGTGCCAGCAGTGAAAAGGAGAACACTGAAGCTTTCTTT,CASSEKENTEAFF
.,TRBV6-5,.,TRBJ2-7,TGTGCCAGCAGTTACACTACAGAGGGCAACGAGCAGTACTTC,CASSYTTEGNEQYF
TRBD2,TRBV7-3,few,TRBJ2-1,TGTGCCAGCAGCCCCCCGGGACTAGCGGGGGGAGAGTTCTTC,CASSPPGLAGGEFF
TRBD2,TRBV10-1,.,TRBJ2-1,TGCGCCAGTTCGGGGGGGCTGTACAATGAGCAGTTCTTC,CASSGGLYNEQFF
TRBD2,TRBV7-9,.,TRBJ2-3,TGTGCCAGCAGCTTAGGTGCTAGCGGTTTCACAGATACGCAGTATTTT,CASSLGASGFTDTQYF
.,TRBV5-1,.,TRBJ2-1,TGCGCCAGCAGCTTGGTGGGGGAAAGCTCCTACAATGAGCAGTTCTTC,CASSLVGESSYNEQFF
.,TRBV7-3,.,TRBJ1-6,TGTGCCAGCAGCTTAATTTGGGCAGGCTTTCATTCACCCCTCCACTTT,CASSLIWAGFHSPLHF
TRBD2,TRBV11-2,once,TRBJ2-1,TGTGCCAGCAGTTCCTTAGGCGGGAGGGAGCAGTTCTTC,CASSSLGGREQFF
.,TRBV5-4,.,TRBJ2-3,TGTGCCAGCAGCTTGATGAGCACAGATACGCAGTATTTT,CASSLMSTDTQYF
.,TRBV2,few,TRBJ2-7,TGTGCCAGCAAACGGACGGACTTGATCTACGAGCAGTACTTC,CASKRTDLIYEQYF
.,TRBV15,few,TRBJ1-2,TGTGCCACCCTACAAACAGGGACCTATGGCTACACCTTC,CATLQTGTYGYTF
.,TRBV7-9,once,TRBJ2-7,TGTGCCAGCAGCTTTCCAGGGGACGAGCAGTACTTC,CASSFPGDEQYF
TRBD1,TRBV2,.,TRBJ1-1,TGTGCCAGCAGTATCGGGACAGGAACTGAAGCTTTCTTT,CASSIGTGTEAFF
TRBD2,TRBV5-1,large,TRBJ2-7,TGCGCCAGCAGCTTAGACCCCGGACTAGCGGGAGAGCAGTACTTC,CASSLDPGLAGEQYF
.,TRBV19,.,TRBJ2-1,TGTGCCAGTAGTATGGATCGGAGTTGGAATGAGCAGTTCTTC,CASSMDRSWNEQFF
TRBD1,TRBV28,.,TRBJ1-5,TGTGCCAGCAGTGCGGACAGGGGCCAGCCCCAGCATTTT,CASSADRGQPQHF
.,TRBV29-1,.,TRBJ1-4,TGCAGCGCAAAAGAATCATTCGGGGGGCTGTTTTTT,CSAKESFGGLFF
TRBD1,TRBV7-9,.,TRBJ1-6,TGTGCCAGCAGCTCGGGACAGGCACTTGGTTCACCCCTCCACTTT,CASSSGQALGSPLHF
.,TRBV11-2,.,TRBJ2-3,TGTGCCAGCAGCTTACTAGCAGATACGCAGTATTTT,CASSLLADTQYF